A selection of T cell receptor beta chains follows, all from one sample in a study of shared clonotypes between healthy human individuals. Generated by immunoSEQ multiplex PCR, the TCRdb table keeps only in-frame clones and is missing some. The sample consists of roughly 680,000 clones, about two thirds of them appearing once. The sample taken for sequencing was memory CD4+ T cells sorted from blood. The receptors were gathered from a woman in her twenties or thirties in good health. CDR3s include the opening cysteine and the closing phenylalanine or tryptophan. D genes are given only for firm matches. Not every row has a clone size; where given, it reads once, few, many or a size class.

d_gene	abundance	v_gene	j_gene	CDR3nt	CDR3aa
.	.	TRBV1	TRBJ2-7	TGCACCAGCAGCCAAGACCTCAAGGGGGATTACGAGCAGTACTTC	CTSSQDLKGDYEQYF
TRBD1	.	TRBV19	TRBJ2-7	TGTGCCAGTAGTACGACAGGGGCCGGCGGCCTCGAGCAGTACTTC	CASSTTGAGGLEQYF
.	.	TRBV7-9	TRBJ2-1	TGTGCCAGCAGCTTAGAAGGAGGACAGCAGTTCTTC	CASSLEGGQQFF
.	.	TRBV7-2	TRBJ1-2	TGTGCCAGCAGCGTACACAGGGTGAACTATGGCTACACCTTC	CASSVHRVNYGYTF
TRBD2	once	TRBV7-2	TRBJ2-3	TGTGCCAGCAGCCTAGCGGGAGGGCCAGCAGATACGCAGTATTTT	CASSLAGGPADTQYF
.	.	TRBV7-3	TRBJ2-3	TGTGCCAGCGGAATGATGGGGGGCAGCACAGATACGCAGTATTTT	CASGMMGGSTDTQYF
.	.	TRBV5-5	TRBJ2-7	TGTGCCAGCAGCTCCCGTTGGGGGCACGAGCAGTACTTC	CASSSRWGHEQYF
.	.	TRBV9	TRBJ1-1	TGTGCCAGCAGCGTAGAGCCACTCTCGAACACTGAAGCTTTCTTT	CASSVEPLSNTEAFF
TRBD1	few	TRBV19	TRBJ1-2	TGTGCCAGTAGCAAGGACAGGGGGGCCAGGGATTATGGCTACACCTTC	CASSKDRGARDYGYTF
TRBD1	.	TRBV28	TRBJ1-4	TGTGCCAGCAGGCCTGACAGGGTTTATGAAAAACTGTTTTTT	CASRPDRVYEKLFF
TRBD1	.	TRBV7-6	TRBJ1-2	TGTGCCAGCGGGGACAGGGGAGGCTACACCTTC	CASGDRGGYTF
TRBD1	.	TRBV28	TRBJ1-1	TGTGCCAGCAGTTTGGGACAGGGGCGGACTGAAGCTTTCTTT	CASSLGQGRTEAFF
.	.	TRBV6-6	TRBJ1-2	TGTGCCAGCAGTCCGGGGCCAGGGGTTCGGTATGGCTACACCTTC	CASSPGPGVRYGYTF
TRBD1	.	TRBV19	TRBJ1-1	TGTGCCAGTAGTATAGTAGGGACAGGGGGCATCGAAGCTTTCTTT	CASSIVGTGGIEAFF
TRBD1	few	TRBV29-1	TRBJ1-1	TGCAGCGCCACCGGACAGGCGAACACTGAAGCTTTCTTT	CSATGQANTEAFF
TRBD1	.	TRBV27	TRBJ2-7	TGTGCCAGCAGTTTTAACAGGGGGCCCTACGAGCAGTACTTC	CASSFNRGPYEQYF
.	.	TRBV28	TRBJ2-7	TGTGCCAGTAGGGGAAGGGGAGCCTACGAGCAGTACTTC	CASRGRGAYEQYF
.	.	TRBV5-1	TRBJ2-7	TGCGCCAGCAGCTGGGGGTATGGCGAGCAGTACTTC	CASSWGYGEQYF
.	few	TRBV5-8	TRBJ1-1	TGTGCCAGCAGCTTCATGGACACTGAAGCTTTCTTT	CASSFMDTEAFF
TRBD1	.	TRBV6-1	TRBJ2-2	TGTGCCAGCCCAACAGGACAGGGTTTGACCGGGGAGCTGTTTTTT	CASPTGQGLTGELFF
.	.	TRBV2	TRBJ1-2	TGTGCCAGCAGGGCTGGGGACTTTACTAACTATGGCTACACCTTC	CASRAGDFTNYGYTF
TRBD2	.	TRBV6-1	TRBJ2-7	TGTGCCAGCAGAGTTGGGACTAGCGGAACCTACGAGCAGTACTTC	CASRVGTSGTYEQYF
.	.	TRBV28	TRBJ1-4	TGTGCCAGCAGTTTAGGGGGCGCGAATGAAAAACTGTTTTTT	CASSLGGANEKLFF
TRBD1	.	TRBV9	TRBJ1-1	TGTGCCAGCAGCGTGAGGGGACAGGGTGAAGCTTTCTTT	CASSVRGQGEAFF
TRBD2	.	TRBV11-2	TRBJ2-5	TGTGCCAGCAGCAGGGGGACTAGCGGAGGGGAGACCCAGTACTTC	CASSRGTSGGETQYF
TRBD2	.	TRBV28	TRBJ2-1	TGTGCCAGCAGTTTACCAGCGGGAGTAAATGAGCAGTTCTTC	CASSLPAGVNEQFF
TRBD2	.	TRBV15	TRBJ2-1	TGTGCCACCAGCAGAGAAGCGGGAGGGCCGTCTGAGCAGTTCTTC	CATSREAGGPSEQFF
TRBD2	.	TRBV6-1	TRBJ2-7	TGTGCCAGCAGTGGCCCTTCCGGGGGGTCACTAGCGGGAGAGGTTGGCGAGCAGTACTTC	CASSGPSGGSLAGEVGEQYF
TRBD1	.	TRBV28	TRBJ1-5	TGTGCCACCAACGACAGGGGGAATCAGCCCCAGCATTTT	CATNDRGNQPQHF
.	.	TRBV11-2	TRBJ2-1	TGTGCCAGCAGCTCCCGGGGGGACAGATACAATGAGCAGTTCTTC	CASSSRGDRYNEQFF
.	few	TRBV11-2	TRBJ1-3	TGTGCCAGCAGCTCCGGTGGAAACACCATATATTTT	CASSSGGNTIYF
TRBD2	few	TRBV18	TRBJ2-1	TGTGCCAGCTCACCAGGGCTTGGTAGCGGGAACTACAATGAGCAGTTCTTC	CASSPGLGSGNYNEQFF
TRBD1	.	TRBV6-5	TRBJ2-7	TGTGCCAGCAGACGGGACAGTCCGGCCTTCGAGCAGTACTTC	CASRRDSPAFEQYF
TRBD2	.	TRBV5-1	TRBJ2-5	TGCGCCACCAACGATGGAGCGGGAAGTCAAGAGACCCAGTACTTC	CATNDGAGSQETQYF
.	.	TRBV18	TRBJ1-5	TGTGCCAGCTCACCGGACAGCCATAGCAATCAGCCCCAGCATTTT	CASSPDSHSNQPQHF
TRBD2	once	TRBV6-5	TRBJ2-1	TGTGCCAGCAGTTACAGGCGCGGGAGGGACAATGAGCAGTTCTTC	CASSYRRGRDNEQFF
TRBD1	few	TRBV6-1	TRBJ1-3	TGTGCCAGCCAGACAGGGGAAGGAAACACCATATATTTT	CASQTGEGNTIYF
TRBD2	few	TRBV7-2	TRBJ2-1	TGTGCCAGCAGCTTAGGGGGACTAGCGGGAGTGGGCTACAATGAGCAGTTCTTC	CASSLGGLAGVGYNEQFF
.	.	TRBV4-1	TRBJ1-1	TGCGCCAGCAGCCAGGCCCGGAGACCCCTGAACACTGAAGCTTTCTTT	CASSQARRPLNTEAFF
.	.	TRBV19	TRBJ2-1	TGTGCCAGTAGTCCCCGGGAAAGGGGGTTGGATGAGCAGTTCTTC	CASSPRERGLDEQFF
.	few	TRBV6-1	TRBJ1-2	TGTGCCAGCAGTGAAGGGGGAAACAGCCGGATTGGGGGCTACACCTTC	CASSEGGNSRIGGYTF
.	.	TRBV7-6	TRBJ2-1	TGTGCCAGCAGCTTAGGAGGGGGTGAGCAGTTCTTC	CASSLGGGEQFF
.	once	TRBV6-6	TRBJ2-3	TGTGCCAGCAGTTACTCCGGGAAGGCCACAGATACGCAGTATTTT	CASSYSGKATDTQYF
.	few	TRBV11-2	TRBJ2-7	TGTGCCAGCAGCTTAGCCCGGGACGACTACGAGCAGTACTTC	CASSLARDDYEQYF
.	.	TRBV6-6	TRBJ1-1	TGTGCCAGCAGTCCAGGGCTGAACACTGAAGCTTTCTTT	CASSPGLNTEAFF
TRBD1	.	TRBV5-6	TRBJ1-1	TGTGCCAGCAGCTTGGCGTGGACAGGGAGCACTGAAGCTTTCTTT	CASSLAWTGSTEAFF
.	.	TRBV5-1	TRBJ1-3	TGCGCCAGCAGCTTGGGAGGGGCAGGTCGATACACCATATATTTT	CASSLGGAGRYTIYF
TRBD1	many	TRBV5-4	TRBJ2-4	TGTGCCAGCAGCCAAGACAGGGCTTCGGGCATTCAGTACTTC	CASSQDRASGIQYF
.	few	TRBV6-1	TRBJ1-5	TGTGCCAGCAGTGAAGGTACCAGCAATCAGCCCCAGCATTTT	CASSEGTSNQPQHF
.	.	TRBV27	TRBJ1-3	TGTGCCAGCAGTCCTAGCGGGGGCAACACCATATATTTT	CASSPSGGNTIYF
TRBD2	.	TRBV18	TRBJ2-7	TGTGCCAGCTCACCACGTGGGGAGGGGATCTCCTACGAGCAGTACTTC	CASSPRGEGISYEQYF
.	.	TRBV4-1	TRBJ1-2	TGCGCCAGCAGCCAAGATCGAATAACGGGACAAACCTTC	CASSQDRITGQTF
.	few	TRBV19	TRBJ1-2	TGTGCCAGTAACCCAAGGGAATACTATGGCTACACCTTC	CASNPREYYGYTF
TRBD2	.	TRBV5-1	TRBJ2-1	TGCGCCAGCAGCTTGGCTTACGGGACTACCATTAATGAGCAGTTCTTC	CASSLAYGTTINEQFF
TRBD2	few	TRBV7-6	TRBJ2-2	TGTGCCAGCAGCTTAGTACCTAGCGGGACCTACACCGGGGAGCTGTTTTTT	CASSLVPSGTYTGELFF
.	.	TRBV9	TRBJ2-5	TGTGCCAGCAGCGTGGCTGGCACTCAAGAGACCCAGTACTTC	CASSVAGTQETQYF
.	.	TRBV6-9	TRBJ2-2	TGTGCCAGCAGCCCATGGACGGAGGGGGAGCTGTTTTTT	CASSPWTEGELFF
TRBD1	once	TRBV5-1	TRBJ2-5	TGCGCCAGCAGCTTCGGGACAGGGGATGAGACCCAGTACTTC	CASSFGTGDETQYF
.	.	TRBV28	TRBJ1-3	TGTGCCAGCAGACTGGGGAGGACCGCGAGCTCTGGAAACACCATATATTTT	CASRLGRTASSGNTIYF